These 8 T cell receptor beta chains were sequenced from one sample in a study of blood T cell repertoires in COVID-19. Here immunoSEQ multiplex PCR was the method, and the copy in TCRdb shows in-frame clones only, minus some. The top ten hold about 7.4% of the sample, which has some 96,000 clones, about 90% seen once. The sequenced sample was peripheral blood. The source is a man aged 30 to 39 in a cohort sampled during active COVID-19.

The V and J genes are TRBV6-4 and TRBJ1-5; TRBD1 matches at 7 bases. The CDR3 runs 19 residues. CDR1 and CDR2 from the germline V gene are MRHNA and SNTAGT. V lost 3 bases, J lost 0 bases, and 14 bases stayed unmatched. The CDR3 sequence is CASSEAGKGGGHSNQPQHF. The DNA for the CDR3 is TGTGCCAGCAGTGAGGCGGGGAAAGGAGGGGGCCATAGCAATCAGCCCCAGCATTTT.

V usage is TRBV7-8 and J usage is TRBJ2-1, with D unclear. Germline values: CDR1 SGHVS, CDR2 FQNEAQ. This CDR3 has 15 amino acids. The V end was cut by 5 bases, the J end by 1 base, with 12 bases between. In DNA form, the CDR3 reads TGTGCCAGCAGCCTTCGACTTACATCCTACAATGAGCAGTTCTTC. Protein sequence: CASSLRLTSYNEQFF.

V is TRBV25-1 and J is TRBJ2-1; weak D call: TRBD1 (6 bases). Trimming took 3 bases from V and 2 from J, leaving 8 bases between them. CDR3 length equals 14 residues. CDR1 and CDR2 (germline): MGHDK, SYGVNS. CDR3 region: CASSDTGTYNEQFF. The CDR3 DNA follows: TGTGCCAGCAGTGACACAGGGACCTACAATGAGCAGTTCTTC.

V gene TRBV19 combines with J gene TRBJ1-1, with 10 bases matching TRBD1. J was trimmed by 5 bases and V by 5 bases; bases with no gene match: 5. The germline gives CDR1 LNHDA, CDR2 SQIVND (reference sequence). The CDR3 loop spans 14 amino acids. In DNA form, the CDR3 reads TGTGCCAGTAGTCTCCGGGACAGGGGAACTGAAGCTTTCTTT. It yields the protein CASSLRDRGTEAFF.

A word on this clone: Its ends do not fully match the called genes, so a read error is possible. The genes are TRBV5-1 and TRBJ1-1; 9 bases fit TRBD1. Germline V CDR1 and CDR2: SGHRS, YFSETQ. This CDR3 comprises 19 residues. The DNA for the CDR3 is TGCGCCAGCAGCTTGGTGCCCCCCGGACAGGGGAATTTGAAGACTGAAGCTTTCTTT. This sequence encodes CASSLVPPGQGNLKTEAFF.

The chain employs TRBV24-1 and TRBJ2-7; tentatively, D is TRBD2 (7 bases). V was cut by 9 bases and J by 5 bases, with 25 bases left in between. CDR1 and CDR2 from the germline V gene are KGHDR and SFDVKD. CDR3 size: 16 residues. CDR3 loop: CATSQGGGGRDNEQYF. CDR3 coding DNA: TGTGCCACCTCCCAAGGGGGGGGTGGCAGGGACAACGAGCAGTACTTC.

The V and J genes are TRBV4-1 and TRBJ2-2; no firm D call. The CDR3 runs to 16 residues. Germline loops: CDR1 MGHRA, CDR2 YSYEKL. The V end was cut by 1 base, the J end by 0 bases, with 9 bases between. The CDR3 sequence: CASSQGATPNTGELFF. In nucleotides, the CDR3 is TGCGCCAGCAGCCAAGGGGCCACTCCGAACACCGGGGAGCTGTTTTTT.

This chain's CDR3 is CASSQVSGDGGYTF. DNA for the CDR3: TGTGCCAGCAGCCAAGTATCAGGGGACGGAGGCTACACCTTC. The chain carries TRBV3-1 (or the pseudogene TRBV3-2) and TRBJ1-2; D possibly corresponds to TRBD1 (6 bases). Trimming left V 1 base short and J 8 bases short, with 14 bases between. There are 14 residues in the CDR3. Germline CDR1 LGHDT, CDR2 YNNKEL (reference sequence).